This is a list of T cell receptor beta chains from one sample in a study of Ad26.COV2.S vaccination and SARS-CoV-2 variants. Clones were sequenced by immunoSEQ multiplex PCR, and TCRdb holds only the in-frame ones, with some missing. The table lists some 290,000 clones, about 86% of them singletons. Source: peripheral blood, taken in a trial of Ad26.COV2.S vaccine versus placebo. Source of these receptors: a person aged 18 to 65 who received the Ad26.COV2.S COVID-19 vaccine or a placebo. The CDR3 runs from the conserved cysteine through the conserved F or W. The order of the fields is J gene, D gene, V gene, clone size, CDR3 DNA, CDR3 protein. A D gene is named only where the DNA matches it firmly. Clone size is shown for a subset of rows, as once, few, many or a class of expanded clone.

TRBJ2-7 | TRBD1 | TRBV5-3 | . | TGTGCCAGAAGCTTGGCCGGGACAGGGGAATACGAGCAGTACTTC | CARSLAGTGEYEQYF
TRBJ1-4 | . | TRBV29-1 | . | TGCAGCGTTCTCGGGGAGGGGAATGAAAAACTGTTTTTT | CSVLGEGNEKLFF
TRBJ1-2 | . | TRBV12-3/TRBV12-4 | . | TGTGCCAGCAGTCCCTCGGGCTATGGCTACACCTTC | CASSPSGYGYTF
TRBJ2-5 | . | TRBV6-5 | once | TGTGCCAGCCCCGGGGGTCTGAAAGAGACCCAGTACTTC | CASPGGLKETQYF
TRBJ2-3 | TRBD1 | TRBV18 | . | TGTGCCAGCTCACCATATACAGGGGGCGCAGATACGCAGTATTTT | CASSPYTGGADTQYF
TRBJ1-3 | TRBD1 | TRBV18 | few | TGTGCCAGCTCACCCCGGGACAGTGGAAACACCATATATTTT | CASSPRDSGNTIYF
TRBJ1-2 | . | TRBV5-6 | once | TGTGCCAGCAGCTTTCAGTTAAACTATGGCTACACCTTC | CASSFQLNYGYTF
TRBJ1-4 | TRBD1 | TRBV7-9 | once | TGTGCCAGCAGCGCAACCAGGGGGAGGGTTGAAAAACTGTTTTTT | CASSATRGRVEKLFF
TRBJ2-3 | TRBD2 | TRBV5-5 | . | TGTGCCAGCACCCTGGGGCGGGGGGGCCTAGATACGCAGTATTTT | CASTLGRGGLDTQYF
TRBJ1-4 | TRBD1 | TRBV2 | . | TGTGCCAGCAGCAACAGGAGACAGGGGAATGAAAAACTGTTTTTT | CASSNRRQGNEKLFF
TRBJ2-5 | . | TRBV6-5 | . | TGTGCCAGCAGGCGGACAGTTCAAGAGACCCAGTACTTC | CASRRTVQETQYF
TRBJ2-2 | . | TRBV27 | few | TGTGCCAGCACCCCCCTCCTAGGGGGGACCGGGGAGCTGTTTTTT | CASTPLLGGTGELFF
TRBJ2-7 | TRBD1 | TRBV10-3 | . | TGTGCCGTCGGACAGGCTAGCTACGAGCAGTACTTC | CAVGQASYEQYF
TRBJ2-3 | TRBD1 | TRBV6-2/TRBV6-3 | . | TGTGCCAGCAGTTACTCCGGGACAGGGGACCCTAGCACAGATACGCAGTATTTT | CASSYSGTGDPSTDTQYF
TRBJ2-6 | . | TRBV5-4 | . | TGTGCCAGCAGCTTGACTTTCTCTGGGGCCAACGTCCTGACTTTC | CASSLTFSGANVLTF
TRBJ1-4 | TRBD1 | TRBV5-1 | . | TGCGCCAGCAGCTTACAGGGGATAAATGAAAAACTGTTTTTT | CASSLQGINEKLFF
TRBJ1-3 | TRBD1 | TRBV5-1 | once | TGCGCCAGCAGCGCAGGGGGTTCTGGAAACACCATATATTTT | CASSAGGSGNTIYF
TRBJ1-1 | . | TRBV5-6 | . | TGTGCCAGCAGCTTCGGAAACACTGAAGCTTTCTTT | CASSFGNTEAFF
TRBJ1-2 | . | TRBV7-2 | once | TGTGCCAGCAGCGTCCATACCGGGACGGCCATAAACTATGGCTACACCTTC | CASSVHTGTAINYGYTF
TRBJ2-3 | TRBD2 | TRBV7-2 | . | TGTGCCAGCAGCCCCAGGGTACCGGGACTAGCGGGGACAGATACGCAGTATTTT | CASSPRVPGLAGTDTQYF
TRBJ2-2 | . | TRBV4-3 | . | TGCGCCAGCAGCCAAGAAGAACTAGTAGTCGGGGAGCTGTTTTTT | CASSQEELVVGELFF
TRBJ2-1 | . | TRBV7-3 | once | TGTGCCAGCAGCTTCAAGAGGACTCCCGGCAATGAGCAGTTCTTC | CASSFKRTPGNEQFF
TRBJ2-7 | . | TRBV6-6 | . | TGTGCCAGCACCTACCGACGGGGGAGCTCCTACGAGCAGTACTTC | CASTYRRGSSYEQYF
TRBJ1-3 | TRBD1 | TRBV7-2 | once | TGTGCCAGCAGCCCCGGGACAGGGGTAGACACCATATATTTT | CASSPGTGVDTIYF
TRBJ1-2 | . | TRBV28 | . | TGTGCCAGCAGTTTGAGACAGGCGCCGAGGGTAGGCTACACCTTC | CASSLRQAPRVGYTF
TRBJ2-5 | TRBD2 | TRBV9 | . | TGTGCCAGCAGCGTAGGAGCGGGGGGGCCGGAGACCCAGTACTTC | CASSVGAGGPETQYF
TRBJ1-2 | TRBD1 | TRBV27 | few | TGTGCCAACAACACCCGGACAGGTGGCTATGGCTACACCTTC | CANNTRTGGYGYTF
TRBJ2-5 | TRBD2 | TRBV5-1 | . | TGCGCCAGCAGCCCCGGTGGAGCGGGGGGGCGAGAGACCCAGTACTTC | CASSPGGAGGRETQYF
TRBJ1-2 | . | TRBV29-1 | . | TGCAGCGTTGAAGATCCCCAGTCGGGACGTTATGGCTACACCTTC | CSVEDPQSGRYGYTF
TRBJ1-2 | . | TRBV23-1 | . | TGCGCCAGTGAAGACAGGAGCTACACCTTC | CASEDRSYTF
TRBJ1-2 | TRBD1 | TRBV6-2/TRBV6-3 | few | TGTGCCAGCAGCCCCCGACAGGGAACGATTTATGGCTACACCTTC | CASSPRQGTIYGYTF